The text below deals with one T cell receptor beta chain. These data are taken from a study of blood T cell repertoires in COVID-19. Study-level background: Acute-phase and convalescent COVID-19 samples originated in the United States, Italy and Spain. The analysed material was cDNA or gDNA that came from T cells, B-cell-depleted T cells, or PBMCs.

The junction had 4 bases not matched to a gene; V was cut back by 1 base and J by 2 bases. The germline V gene has CDR1 SGHAT and CDR2 FQNNGV. This CDR3 contains 18 residues. Libraries were prepared by immunoSEQ multiplex PCR; TCRdb keeps only in-frame clonotypes and omits some of them. The sample lists 98,000 or so clones, approximately 82% occurring once. This sequence originates from a woman in her seventies with acute or convalescent COVID-19. Sequencing input: peripheral blood. V is TRBV11-2 and J is TRBJ2-3; 15 nucleotides align to TRBD2. The CDR3 loop reads CASSLGTSGGAFTDTQYF. CDR3 in DNA: TGTGCCAGCAGCTTAGGGACTAGCGGGGGGGCCTTCACAGATACGCAGTATTTT.